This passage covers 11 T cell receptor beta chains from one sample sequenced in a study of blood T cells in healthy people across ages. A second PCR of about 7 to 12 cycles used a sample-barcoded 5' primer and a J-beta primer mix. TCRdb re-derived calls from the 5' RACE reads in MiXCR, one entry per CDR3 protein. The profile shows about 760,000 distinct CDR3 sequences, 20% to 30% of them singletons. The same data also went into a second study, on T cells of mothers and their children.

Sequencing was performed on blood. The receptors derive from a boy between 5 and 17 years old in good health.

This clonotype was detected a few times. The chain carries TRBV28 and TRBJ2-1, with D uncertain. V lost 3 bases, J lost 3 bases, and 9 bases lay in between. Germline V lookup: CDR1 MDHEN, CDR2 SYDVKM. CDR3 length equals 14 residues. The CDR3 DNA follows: TGTGCCAGCAGTTTGAGGCAGCTCTACAATGAGCAGTTCTTC. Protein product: CASSLRQLYNEQFF.

CDR3 sequence: CATTMGGFDEQFF. DNA for the CDR3: TGTGCCACCACTATGGGAGGGTTCGATGAGCAGTTCTTC. The rearrangement uses TRBV6-1 and TRBJ2-5; 7 nucleotides align to TRBD2. The J call is in doubt because the DNA end fits TRBJ2-1 better. The germline gives CDR1 MNHNS, CDR2 SASEGT. The CDR3 has 13 amino acids.

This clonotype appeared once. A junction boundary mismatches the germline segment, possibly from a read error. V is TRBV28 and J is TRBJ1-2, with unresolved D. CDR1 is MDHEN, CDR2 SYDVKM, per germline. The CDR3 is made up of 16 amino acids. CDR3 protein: CTSSLLVGLTNYGYTF. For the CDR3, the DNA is TGTACCAGCAGTTTACTGGTGGGGTTGACAAACTATGGCTACACCTTC.

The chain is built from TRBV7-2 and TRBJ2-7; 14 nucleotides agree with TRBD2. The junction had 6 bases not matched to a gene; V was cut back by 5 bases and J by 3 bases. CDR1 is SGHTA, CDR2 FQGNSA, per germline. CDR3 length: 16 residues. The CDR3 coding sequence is TGTGCCAGCAGCCCAGGACTAGCGGGAGGCTTCTACGAGCAGTACTTC. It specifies CASSPGLAGGFYEQYF. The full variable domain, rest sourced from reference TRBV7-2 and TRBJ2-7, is GAGVSQSPSNKVTEKGKDVELRCDPISGHTALYWYRQSLGQGLEFLIYFQGNSAPDKSGLPSDRFSAERTGGSVSTLTIQRTQQEDSAVYLCASSPGLAGGFYEQYFGPGTRLTVT.

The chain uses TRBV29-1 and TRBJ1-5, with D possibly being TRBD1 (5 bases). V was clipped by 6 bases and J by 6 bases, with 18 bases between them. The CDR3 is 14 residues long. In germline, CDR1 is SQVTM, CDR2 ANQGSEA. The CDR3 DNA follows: TGCAGCGTCTCGACTGGGGGTGAAGGTCAGCCCCAGCATTTT. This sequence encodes CSVSTGGEGQPQHF.

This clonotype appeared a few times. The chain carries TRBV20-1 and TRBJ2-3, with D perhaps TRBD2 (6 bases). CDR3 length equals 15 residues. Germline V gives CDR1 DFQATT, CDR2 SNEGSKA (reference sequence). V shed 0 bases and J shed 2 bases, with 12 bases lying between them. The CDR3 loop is CSARDGAGPTDTQYF. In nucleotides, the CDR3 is TGCAGTGCTAGAGATGGAGCGGGCCCCACAGATACGCAGTATTTT.

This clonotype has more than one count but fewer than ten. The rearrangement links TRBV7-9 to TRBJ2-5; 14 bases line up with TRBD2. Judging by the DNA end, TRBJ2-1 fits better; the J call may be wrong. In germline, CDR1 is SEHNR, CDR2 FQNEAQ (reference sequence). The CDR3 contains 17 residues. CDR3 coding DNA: TGTGCCAGCAGCTTGGAAAGGGGACTAGCGGGAGTGGATGAGCAGTTCTTC. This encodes CASSLERGLAGVDEQFF.

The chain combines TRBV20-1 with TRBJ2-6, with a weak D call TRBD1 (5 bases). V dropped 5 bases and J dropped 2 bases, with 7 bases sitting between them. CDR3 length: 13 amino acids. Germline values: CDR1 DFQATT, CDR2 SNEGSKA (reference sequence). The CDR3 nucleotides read TGCAGTGCTCGGACACCTGGGGCCAACGTCCTGACTTTC. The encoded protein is CSARTPGANVLTF.

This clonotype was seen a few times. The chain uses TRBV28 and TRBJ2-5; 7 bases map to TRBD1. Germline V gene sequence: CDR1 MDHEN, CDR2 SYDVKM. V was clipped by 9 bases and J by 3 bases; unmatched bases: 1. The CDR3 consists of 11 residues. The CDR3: CASTGEETQYF. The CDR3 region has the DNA TGTGCCAGTACAGGGGAAGAGACCCAGTACTTC.

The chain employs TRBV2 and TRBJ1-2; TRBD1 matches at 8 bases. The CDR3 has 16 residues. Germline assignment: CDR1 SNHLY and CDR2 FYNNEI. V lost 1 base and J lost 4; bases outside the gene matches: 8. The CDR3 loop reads CASSEDQGARIYGYTF. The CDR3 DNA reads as TGTGCCAGCAGTGAAGACCAGGGGGCGCGTATCTATGGCTACACCTTC.

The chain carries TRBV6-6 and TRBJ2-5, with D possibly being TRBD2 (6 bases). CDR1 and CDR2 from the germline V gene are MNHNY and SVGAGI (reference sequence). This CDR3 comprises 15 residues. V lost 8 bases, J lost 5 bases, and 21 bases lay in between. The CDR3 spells CASHSVAAGRETQYF. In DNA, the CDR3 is TGTGCCAGCCACTCAGTCGCCGCGGGGCGGGAGACCCAGTACTTC.